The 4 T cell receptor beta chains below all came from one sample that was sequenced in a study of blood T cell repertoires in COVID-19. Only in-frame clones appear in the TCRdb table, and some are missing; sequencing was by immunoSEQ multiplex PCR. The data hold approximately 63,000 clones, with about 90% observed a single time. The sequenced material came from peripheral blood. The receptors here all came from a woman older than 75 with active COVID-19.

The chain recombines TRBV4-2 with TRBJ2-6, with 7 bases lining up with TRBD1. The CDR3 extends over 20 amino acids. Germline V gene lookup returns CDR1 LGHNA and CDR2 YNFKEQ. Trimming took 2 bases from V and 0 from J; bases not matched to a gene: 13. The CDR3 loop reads CASSQRRTGFSHSGANVLTF. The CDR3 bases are TGTGCCAGCAGCCAAAGGAGGACAGGCTTTTCCCACTCTGGGGCCAACGTCCTGACTTTC.

CDR3 sequence: CASSQEPGTGGGAFF. The CDR3 bases are TGTGCCAGCAGCCAAGAACCAGGGACAGGGGGCGGGGCTTTCTTT. The gene calls are TRBV3-1 (or the pseudogene TRBV3-2) and TRBJ1-1; TRBD1 matches at 12 bases. Germline trimming cut 0 bases from V and 11 bases from J; bases unmatched to any gene: 7. The CDR3 length is 15 residues. The germline V gene encodes CDR1 LGHDT and CDR2 YNNKEL (reference sequence).

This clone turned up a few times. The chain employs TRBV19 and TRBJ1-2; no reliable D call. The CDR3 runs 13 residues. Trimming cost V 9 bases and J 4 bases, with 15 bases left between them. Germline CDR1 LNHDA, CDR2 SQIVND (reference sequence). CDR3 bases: TGTGCCAGCTCTGGGTCGGGTGGCTATGGCTACACCTTC. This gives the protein CASSGSGGYGYTF.

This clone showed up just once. In DNA form, the CDR3 reads TGTGCCAGCAAAGCAAGGACCCGACGAGGGGGCGACAATGAGCAGTTCTTC. This encodes CASKARTRRGGDNEQFF. V is TRBV2 and J is TRBJ2-1; 7 nucleotides align to TRBD1. The CDR3 totals 17 residues. V was clipped by 7 bases and J by 5 bases; unmatched bases: 17. Germline CDR1 and CDR2: SNHLY and FYNNEI.